This T cell receptor beta chain was retrieved from a study of T cells in Graves' hyperthyroidism and ophthalmopathy. The source material, RNA transcripts, was used to amplify TCR beta CDR3 regions. A set of HTBI primers served as the primers for a first-round RT-PCR of the TCR CDR3. From the multiplex PCR reads, TCRdb called clonotypes with MiXCR, one entry per CDR3 protein. Of about 500,000 distinct CDR3 sequences in the sample, around 16% are singletons; the top ten hold over 25%. This clonotype was detected many times. Its target is not known. Used for diagnoses were clinical symptoms, serum thyroxine and TRAb, thyroid ultrasound and orbital computed tomography. Findings of the study overall: Ophthalmopathy was told apart from stable hyperthyroidism by a 13 V-J model.

Sequences were obtained from blood. The sequence was obtained from a woman aged 25 to 39 with Graves' ophthalmopathy.

The CDR3 loop is CASSPSYRGSYNEQFF. CDR3 nucleotide sequence: TGTGCCAGCTCACCCTCCTACAGGGGTTCCTACAATGAGCAGTTCTTC. The J gene is TRBJ2-1, the V gene TRBV18, with 7 positions matching TRBD1. J lost 1 base, V lost 3 bases, and 6 bases had no gene match. CDR3 length: 16 amino acids. The germline gives CDR1 KGHSH, CDR2 LQKENI.